These 30 T cell receptor beta chains originate from one sample sequenced in a study of identical twins. TCRdb passed the 5' RACE reads through MiXCR, listing each CDR3 protein once. The sample has around 490,000 distinct CDR3 sequences; around 20% are singletons. This sample was shared with a second study, whose subject was yellow fever vaccine responses in identical twins.

Sequenced sample: CD4+ T cells sorted from blood. These receptors were obtained from a young woman in good health.

The gene calls are TRBV3-1 and TRBJ2-2, with D tentatively TRBD2 (6 bases). Germline CDR1 is LGHDT and CDR2 is YNNKEL (reference sequence). CDR3 length: 16 residues. Trimming left V 4 bases short and J 4 bases short, with 16 bases between. The CDR3 here is CASSRSPGLTTGELFF. In DNA, the CDR3 is TGTGCCAGCAGCCGTTCCCCGGGACTCACCACCGGGGAGCTGTTTTTT.

This clonotype appeared a few times. The chain couples TRBV5-1 to TRBJ2-1, with 10 bases identical to TRBD2. Germline CDR1 and CDR2: SGHRS and YFSETQ. This CDR3 is built from 15 residues. Trimming at V came to 4 bases and at J to 3 bases, leaving 4 bases not matched to a gene. CDR3 coding DNA: TGCGCCAGCAGCACTAGGACTAGCGGCTACAATGAGCAGTTCTTC. Translation: CASSTRTSGYNEQFF.

The chain is built from TRBV11-2 and TRBJ2-5; D may be TRBD1 or TRBD2 (6 bases each). From germline, CDR1 is SGHAT and CDR2 FQNNGV. V shed 4 bases and J shed 3 bases, with 27 bases lying between them. This CDR3 comprises 19 residues. The CDR3 here is CASSSPRAHSRGAKETQYF. The CDR3 nucleotides read TGTGCCAGCAGCTCCCCCCGTGCGCATTCAAGGGGGGCGAAAGAGACCCAGTACTTC.

This clonotype was counted only a few times. The rearrangement joins TRBV18 to TRBJ2-5, with D perhaps TRBD2 (6 bases). The CDR3 covers 15 residues. Trimming removed 3 bases from V and 1 base from J, with 12 bases in between. CDR1 is KGHSH, CDR2 LQKENI, per germline. This CDR3 reads CASSPFGTFQETQYF. CDR3 nucleotides: TGTGCCAGCTCACCCTTCGGGACTTTCCAAGAGACCCAGTACTTC.

The CDR3 bases are TGTGCCAGCAGTGAAGCGCTTCCGGGACAGGGCTTCTACGAGCAGTACGTC. Its translation: CASSEALPGQGFYEQYV. This chain links TRBV2 with TRBJ2-7; 9 bases agree with TRBD1. The CDR3 runs 17 residues. V gave up 0 bases and J gave up 3 bases; unmatched junction bases: 9. Germline lookup yields CDR1 SNHLY and CDR2 FYNNEI.

This clonotype was seen a handful of times. The rearrangement uses TRBV7-9 and TRBJ2-5; D gene uncertain. This CDR3 has 15 residues. The germline V and J ends were trimmed by 3 bases and 4 bases, with 15 bases remaining between them. Germline CDR1 SEHNR, CDR2 FQNEAQ (reference sequence). The CDR3, as DNA: TGTGCCAGCAGCTTCTATCTAGAAGTGGGAGAGACCCAGTACTTC. This sequence encodes CASSFYLEVGETQYF.

This chain links TRBV7-6 with TRBJ1-1; D is uncertain. The CDR3 is 15 residues long. Germline assignment: CDR1 SGHVS and CDR2 FNYEAQ. V was shortened by 1 base and J by 0 bases, with 9 bases between the two germline ends. The CDR3 DNA is TGTGCCAGCAGCTTAGTTTTATCGATGAACACTGAAGCTTTCTTT. Translation gives CASSLVLSMNTEAFF.

This clonotype has a handful of counts. This chain joins TRBV3-1 and TRBJ2-1, with D maybe TRBD2 (6 bases). Germline values: CDR1 LGHDT, CDR2 YNNKEL (reference sequence). The CDR3 spans 15 residues. V lost 1 base, J lost 4 bases, and 11 bases lay in between. CDR3 sequence (DNA): TGTGCCAGCAGCCAAGGCCGGGGGAATTACAATGAGCAGTTCTTC. This gives the protein CASSQGRGNYNEQFF.

This clonotype has only a few counts. This sequence joins TRBV3-1 and TRBJ1-5; D call uncertain. This CDR3 has 15 amino acids. Trimming cost V 1 base and J 0 bases, with 7 bases left between them. Germline V gene lookup returns CDR1 LGHDT and CDR2 YNNKEL (reference sequence). The CDR3 DNA reads as TGTGCCAGCAGCCAAGGGTATAATAGCAATCAGCCCCAGCATTTT. Its protein product is CASSQGYNSNQPQHF.

The V and J genes are TRBV6-1 and TRBJ1-5; D might be TRBD1 (5 bases). Germline V gene sequence: CDR1 MNHNS, CDR2 SASEGT. V gave up 6 bases and J gave up 6 bases, with 12 bases separating them. The CDR3 runs 13 residues. The CDR3 here is CASSPGSIQPQHF. In DNA, the CDR3 is TGTGCCAGCAGCCCAGGGTCGATTCAGCCCCAGCATTTT.

V is TRBV12-3 or TRBV12-4 and J is TRBJ1-2; D not resolved. The V gene lost 3 bases and the J gene lost 4 bases, with 6 bases spanning the gap. The CDR3 has 12 amino acids. The CDR3 DNA follows: TGTGCCAGCAGTTTTGGGTCCTATGGCTACACCTTC. It codes for CASSFGSYGYTF.

This chain joins TRBV29-1 and TRBJ2-5; D remains unclear. Trimming stripped 5 bases from V and 3 bases from J, with 10 bases between. The CDR3 consists of 12 residues. From germline, CDR1 is SQVTM and CDR2 ANQGSEA. Here the CDR3 reads CSVSGLEETQYF. For the CDR3, the DNA is TGCAGCGTTTCAGGATTGGAAGAGACCCAGTACTTC.

This clonotype was detected only a few times. The rearrangement uses TRBV20-1 and TRBJ2-1; 11 bases map to TRBD2. Germline values: CDR1 DFQATT, CDR2 SNEGSKA (reference sequence). The ends lost 3 bases at V and 6 bases at J; junction bases unmatched: 10. The CDR3 is 16 residues long. Here the CDR3 DNA reads TGCAGTGCTAGTGTAGCGGGGGGGCCACGGGGCAATGAGCAGTTCTTC. It encodes CSASVAGGPRGNEQFF.

This chain uses TRBV20-1 with TRBJ2-6; D may be TRBD1 or TRBD2 (6 bases each). Germline CDR1 and CDR2: DFQATT and SNEGSKA (reference sequence). The CDR3 has 16 amino acids. V shed 1 base and J shed 4 bases, with 14 bases lying between them. The CDR3 coding sequence is TGCAGTGCTAGAGGCCCGGGGGCGAAAGGGGCCAACGTCCTGACTTTC. This codes for CSARGPGAKGANVLTF.

This rearrangement joins TRBV7-9 to TRBJ2-2, with D perhaps assigned TRBD1 or TRBD2 (5 bases each). Germline V lookup: CDR1 SEHNR, CDR2 FQNEAQ (reference sequence). This CDR3 region has 17 residues. V was clipped by 4 bases and J by 4 bases, with 19 bases between them. CDR3: CASSSWGSIGATGELFF. The CDR3 coding sequence is TGTGCCAGCAGCTCCTGGGGGTCAATTGGTGCCACCGGGGAGCTGTTTTTT.

This CDR3 is CAIFGERHNEQFF. The CDR3 nucleotides are TGTGCCATCTTTGGGGAAAGACACAATGAGCAGTTCTTC. The V call is TRBV10-3, the J call TRBJ2-1; D not resolved. The germline CDR1 and CDR2 sequences are ENHRY and SYGVKD. The ends were cut back, 8 bases at V and 5 bases at J, with 13 bases in the middle. The CDR3 has 13 residues.

This clonotype has a handful of counts. The V call is TRBV11-2, the J call TRBJ2-7; 7 bases are shared with TRBD2. CDR3 size: 16 residues. V lost 5 bases to trimming and J lost 3 bases; unmatched junction nucleotides: 13. Germline assignment: CDR1 SGHAT and CDR2 FQNNGV. CDR3 DNA sequence: TGTGCCAGCAGCAATCCCGGGACTACTAACAACTACGAGCAGTACGTC. Translation: CASSNPGTTNNYEQYV.

This clonotype was seen a handful of times. The CDR3 bases are TGTGCCAGCAGCGTAGCTCCAGCGGGGGAACCCAATGAGCAGTTCTTC. Its translation: CASSVAPAGEPNEQFF. This chain uses TRBV9 with TRBJ2-1; the match to TRBD2 covers 8 bases. In germline, CDR1 is SGDLS, CDR2 YYNGEE. With V trimmed by 0 bases and J by 6 bases, 8 bases remained unmatched. This CDR3 has 16 residues.

This chain uses TRBV10-3 with TRBJ2-7, with 7 nucleotides matching TRBD2. Germline loops: CDR1 ENHRY, CDR2 SYGVKD. The CDR3 is made up of 13 amino acids. V shed 11 bases, J shed 2 bases, and the junction held 9 bases outside the gene matches. DNA for the CDR3: TGTGCCGCCAACCGGGACTACACCTACGAGCAGTACTTC. Residues: CAANRDYTYEQYF.

The V and J genes are TRBV6-1 and TRBJ2-6; possibly TRBD1 for D (5 bases). This CDR3 region has 15 residues. Germline loops: CDR1 MNHNS, CDR2 SASEGT. Trimming stripped 7 bases from V and 2 bases from J, with 12 bases between. The CDR3 coding sequence is TGTGCCAGCACCAAACGGACACCTGGGGCCAACGTCCTGACTTTC. Protein sequence: CASTKRTPGANVLTF.

This rearrangement joins TRBV20-1 to TRBJ2-1; tentative D call: TRBD1 (5 bases). The CDR3 has 15 residues. CDR1 DFQATT and CDR2 SNEGSKA come from the germline V gene (reference sequence). Between the trimmed V and J ends, which lost 0 bases and 6 bases, there was a span of 15 bases. The chain's CDR3 is CSARDPGQRTNEQFF. CDR3 nucleotides: TGCAGTGCTAGAGATCCCGGACAACGAACCAATGAGCAGTTCTTC.

The chain couples TRBV20-1 to TRBJ2-7, with 16 positions matching TRBD2. With 1 base clipped from V and 9 bases from J, the junction kept 6 bases outside the gene matches. This CDR3 has 15 amino acids. CDR1 and CDR2 (germline): DFQATT, SNEGSKA (reference sequence). The DNA for the CDR3 is TGCAGTGCTAGAGCAATCGGGACTAGCGGGAGGGGGCAGTACTTC. This sequence encodes CSARAIGTSGRGQYF.

This clonotype was picked up a small number of times. Here the CDR3 DNA reads TGTGCCAGCAGGAAAGCGGGAGCAGGTGGTGAGCAGTTCTTC. Translation gives CASRKAGAGGEQFF. The chain combines TRBV12-3 or TRBV12-4 with TRBJ2-1; the match to TRBD2 covers 8 bases. Germline trimming cut 6 bases from V and 9 bases from J; bases unmatched to any gene: 10. The CDR3 is made up of 14 amino acids.

A few counts support this clonotype. The gene calls are TRBV7-2 and TRBJ2-1; tentatively, D is TRBD1 (6 bases). The V end was cut by 2 bases, the J end by 3 bases, with 11 bases between. Per the germline V gene, CDR1 is SGHTA and CDR2 is FQGNSA. The CDR3 runs 15 residues. This CDR3 reads CASSLWGQNYNEQFF. For the CDR3, the DNA is TGTGCCAGCAGCTTATGGGGACAAAACTACAATGAGCAGTTCTTC.

The rearrangement links TRBV7-3 to TRBJ2-7, with D possibly TRBD2 on 6 matching bases. The V gene's germline CDR1 is SGHTA and CDR2 FQGTGA. V shed 5 bases and J shed 3 bases, with 17 bases lying between them. CDR3 size: 15 residues. The CDR3 coding sequence is TGTGCCAGCAGCCCCAAAGCGGGTTACATCTACGAGCAGTACTTC. This encodes CASSPKAGYIYEQYF.

This chain joins TRBV7-2 and TRBJ2-5, with 8 bases lining up with TRBD2. This CDR3 spans 15 amino acids. From germline, CDR1 is SGHTA and CDR2 FQGNSA. The V segment lost 6 bases and the J segment 5 bases; nucleotides outside the gene matches: 11. The DNA for the CDR3 is TGTGCCAGCAGTCCAGCGGGACTAGGGAGGGAGACCCAGTACTTC. Its translation is CASSPAGLGRETQYF.

J is TRBJ2-7 and V is TRBV15; 8 bases map to TRBD2. The length of the CDR3 is 16 residues. Germline loops: CDR1 LNHNV, CDR2 YYDKDF (reference sequence). V lost 0 bases and J lost 2; bases outside the gene matches: 6. Here the CDR3 reads CATSREGLSGTYEQYF. In DNA, the CDR3 is TGTGCCACCAGCAGAGAGGGCCTTAGCGGGACCTACGAGCAGTACTTC. Full variable domain (remainder filled in from reference TRBV15 and TRBJ2-7): DAMVIQNPRYQVTQFGKPVTLSCSQTLNHNVMYWYQQKSSQAPKLLFHYYDKDFNNEADTPDNFQSRRPNTSFCFLDIRSPGLGDTAMYLCATSREGLSGTYEQYFGPGTRLTVT.

This clonotype was observed a few times. This rearrangement joins TRBV15 to TRBJ2-1, with 10 bases fitting TRBD2. The ends lost 5 bases at V and 3 bases at J; junction bases unmatched: 4. This CDR3 region has 15 residues. CDR1 and CDR2 (germline): LNHNV, YYDKDF (reference sequence). The CDR3 DNA reads as TGTGCCACCAGCGTCGGACTAGCGGACTACAATGAGCAGTTCTTC. It translates to CATSVGLADYNEQFF.

This clonotype turned up a few times. The chain is built from TRBV12-3 or TRBV12-4 and TRBJ1-1; D gene uncertain. V dropped 7 bases and J dropped 1 base, with 16 bases sitting between them. CDR3 length: 15 residues. CDR3 bases: TGTGCCAGCACCCCGTCCCGACGTTCGAACACTGAAGCTTTCTTT. This translates into CASTPSRRSNTEAFF.

The chain carries TRBV2 and TRBJ2-3; 7 bases are a match to TRBD2. Germline CDR1 is SNHLY and CDR2 is FYNNEI. The CDR3 runs to 14 residues. V lost 4 bases and J lost 3; bases outside the gene matches: 4. CDR3 residues: CASSVRGGTDTQYF. CDR3 sequence (DNA): TGTGCCAGCAGTGTCCGCGGGGGAACAGATACGCAGTATTTT.